This entry is about one T cell receptor beta chain. The entry originates in a study of T cell changes during pregnancy in multiple sclerosis. CDR1 and CDR2 from the germline V gene are ENHRY and SYGVKD. V gave up 0 bases and J gave up 0 bases, with 9 bases separating them. This CDR3 has 16 amino acids. The protocol was immunoSEQ multiplex PCR, while the TCRdb copy is restricted to in-frame clones and leaves out a portion. The top ten hold 6% to 7.5% of the sample, which has roughly 41,000 clones, around 90% seen once. The sample here was CD8+ T cells from peripheral blood mononuclear cells, taken in the third trimester of pregnancy. This TCR was sampled from a female donor with multiple sclerosis, enrolled in a pregnancy study. The rearrangement joins TRBV10-3 to TRBJ1-3, with D uncertain. The chain's CDR3 is CAISESAPSSGNTIYF. For the CDR3, the DNA is TGTGCCATCAGTGAGTCAGCCCCTAGCTCTGGAAACACCATATATTTT.